Below are 8 T cell receptor beta chains sequenced from a single sample in a study of CD8+ T cells in alopecia areata. The study sorted pooled cutaneous lymph node cells by CD4, CD8alpha, NKG2D, NKG2ACE and other markers. The sequencing template was cDNA reverse transcribed from extracted RNA. TCRdb's table, derived via immunoSEQ multiplex PCR, lists solely in-frame clones and lacks some. This sample carries approximately 280,000 clones, none of them present only once. Sequenced input: CD4+ T cells sorted from a lymph node. These TCRs come from a C3H/HeJ mouse with alopecia areata. MHC haplotype of the mouse line: H2-k.

This clone has more than one count but fewer than ten. The gene names here belong to mouse. With the read ending 3 residues before the CDR3 end, the germline J gene is used to fill in that end. The V gene is TRBV13-3, the J gene TRBJ1-6; D gene unclear. TRBJ1-6 falls under the ORF class, with uncertain function. Trimming removed 7 bases at V and 6 bases at J, with 5 bases between. Germline V gene sequence: CDR1 NNHDY, CDR2 SYVADS. This CDR3 comprises 11 residues. Incomplete CDR3 DNA: TGTGCCAGCGCAGTTAATTCGCCC. Protein product: CASAVNSP. The entire CDR3 is CASAVNSPLYF.

In the case of this clone: Gene names refer to mouse genes. The read finishes 4 residues shy of the CDR3 end, and the germline J gene is used to complete it. The V and J genes are TRBV31 and TRBJ2-1; D gene uncertain. The CDR3 extends over 15 amino acids. Germline CDR1 reads GKSSPN; CDR2 reads SITVG. V lost 0 bases and J 1 base, leaving 10 bases between the germline ends. CDR3 DNA (partial): TGTGCCTGGAGTCTAGCTCTGGAGAACTATGCT. Protein: CAWSLALENYA. The entire CDR3 protein is CAWSLALENYAEQFF.

Note on this clone: Gene names follow the mouse nomenclature. The sequenced part of the CDR3 DNA is TGTGCCAGCGGTGATAACTGGGGGGGC. Translated, it gives CASGDNWGG. The CDR3 as a whole reads CASGDNWGGDYTF. The chain combines TRBV13-2 with TRBJ1-2; TRBD1 is a possible D gene (5 bases). Read coverage stops 4 residues before the CDR3 terminus; the germline J gene supplies the remainder. Germline CDR1 is NNHNN and CDR2 is SYGAGS (reference sequence). The CDR3 contains 13 residues.

Turning to this clone: Gene names refer to mouse genes. The sequenced fragment ends 4 residues before the CDR3 boundary, so the rest is inferred from the germline J gene. The sample has other DNA sequences that encode this CDR3 too. The chain employs TRBV1 and TRBJ2-1; 9 bases line up with TRBD2. This CDR3 spans 14 amino acids. CDR1 and CDR2 from the germline V gene are NSQYPW and LRSPGD (reference sequence). This CDR3 reads CTCSADLGGAEQFF. CDR3 DNA (partial): TGCACCTGCAGTGCAGATCTGGGGGGGGCT.

This clone was picked up a small number of times. These gene names are mouse names. CDR3 amino acids: CASSAGTSNSDYTF. Incomplete CDR3 DNA: TGTGCCAGCAGTGCCGGGACATCAAACTCC. This rearrangement joins TRBV19 to TRBJ1-2; D may be TRBD1 (6 bases). The read ends 4 residues early relative to the CDR3; the germline J gene fills the gap. Germline CDR1 and CDR2: FNHDT and SITEND (reference sequence). This CDR3 contains 14 residues. V was trimmed by 4 bases and J by 0 bases, leaving 10 bases between them.

Concerning this clone itself: Gene names follow the mouse nomenclature. The read comes to an end 4 residues before the CDR3 does, leaving the germline J gene to fill in the end. The same CDR3 also results from other DNA sequences found in this sample. V is TRBV13-1 and J is TRBJ2-1, with 7 bases that match TRBD1. V lost 5 bases to trimming and J lost 4 bases; unmatched junction nucleotides: 0. The CDR3 has 12 amino acids. The germline gives CDR1 NSHNY, CDR2 SYGAGN. CDR3 loop: CASRQGYAEQFF. The sequenced part of the CDR3 DNA is TGTGCCAGCAGACAGGGGTATGCT.

There are a few counts of this clone. Gene names denote mouse genes. The missing CDR3 end, 4 residues past where the read stops, is filled in from the germline J gene. Other nucleotide sequences in the sample specify the same CDR3. The chain links TRBV13-2 to TRBJ1-2; 9 bases agree with TRBD1. Germline CDR1 NNHNN, CDR2 SYGAGS (reference sequence). J gave up 2 bases and V 1 base, and 6 bases lay outside the gene matches. The CDR3 spans 16 residues. CDR3 DNA, as far as it was read: TGTGCCAGCGGTGATCCGGGACAGGGAAGGAACTCC. It codes for CASGDPGQGRNS. The CDR3 as a whole reads CASGDPGQGRNSDYTF.

There are a few counts of this clone. The genes and germline here are from mouse. The read finishes 4 residues shy of the CDR3 end, and the germline J gene is used to complete it. This chain uses TRBV5 with TRBJ2-1, with 8 bases identical to TRBD2. Per germline, CDR1 LGHNA and CDR2 YNLKQL (reference sequence). The CDR3 runs to 14 residues. The CDR3 region is CASSPGGTRAEQFF. The part of the CDR3 DNA that was read is TGTGCCAGCAGCCCTGGGGGGACGAGGGCT.